A selection of T cell receptor beta chains follows, all from one sample in a study of control samples from healthy donors and cancer patients. Assay: immunoSEQ multiplex PCR; the TCRdb copy retains only in-frame clones and omits some. The data contain about 75,000 clones, roughly 92% of them singletons. The specimen sequenced was blood. These receptors were obtained from a woman between 40 and 50 years old in good health. CDR3s include the opening cysteine and the closing phenylalanine or tryptophan. D genes are given only for firm matches. Clone size is shown for a subset of rows, as once, few, many or a class of expanded clone.

j_call,v_call,d_call,clone_size,cdr3_aa,cdr3_nt
TRBJ2-3,TRBV7-9,.,.,CASSLGLTDTQYF,TGTGCCAGCAGCCTGGGACTCACAGATACGCAGTATTTT
TRBJ2-7,TRBV18,TRBD1,once,CASSSTGTGAYEQYF,TGTGCCAGCTCATCAACCGGGACAGGGGCCTACGAGCAGTACTTC
TRBJ2-7,TRBV19,TRBD2,once,CASSTLAGEVEQYF,TGTGCCAGTAGTACCTTAGCGGGAGAGGTCGAGCAGTACTTC
TRBJ2-1,TRBV18,.,.,CASSPASGGGQNEQFF,TGTGCCAGCTCACCCGCGAGTGGGGGGGGCCAGAATGAGCAGTTCTTC
TRBJ2-7,TRBV19,.,.,CASSIFYTSYEQYF,TGTGCCAGTAGTATTTTCTATACGAGCTACGAGCAGTACTTC
TRBJ2-1,TRBV28,TRBD1,.,CASSKPGQGYNEQFF,TGTGCCAGCAGCAAACCGGGACAGGGGTACAATGAGCAGTTCTTC
TRBJ1-5,TRBV18,.,.,CASSPPLGPVNQPQHF,TGTGCCAGCTCACCACCGCTGGGTCCGGTGAATCAGCCCCAGCATTTT
TRBJ2-7,TRBV7-8,.,.,CASSVEGGRNYEQYF,TGTGCCAGCAGCGTCGAGGGGGGACGGAACTACGAGCAGTACTTC
TRBJ2-7,TRBV6-1,TRBD2,.,CASSEGTSGSYEQYF,TGTGCCAGCAGTGAAGGGACTAGCGGGTCCTACGAGCAGTACTTC
TRBJ1-5,TRBV15,.,.,CATSRDWGYSNQPQHF,TGTGCCACCAGCAGAGATTGGGGATATAGCAATCAGCCCCAGCATTTT
TRBJ2-7,TRBV18,TRBD1,.,CASSPGQAAYEQYF,TGTGCCAGCTCACCCGGACAGGCGGCCTACGAGCAGTACTTC
TRBJ2-5,TRBV27,TRBD2,.,CASKAERWLAGGVLQETQYF,TGTGCCAGCAAAGCTGAGAGGTGGCTAGCGGGGGGCGTACTTCAAGAGACCCAGTACTTC
TRBJ1-2,TRBV5-4,.,.,CASSLSRGRYGYTF,TGTGCCAGCAGCCTCTCCCGGGGGCGCTATGGCTACACCTTC
TRBJ2-3,TRBV5-6,TRBD2,.,CASSPSGPTDTQYF,TGTGCCAGCAGCCCTAGCGGCCCCACAGATACGCAGTATTTT
TRBJ2-3,TRBV19,.,once,CASSIVPNTQYF,TGTGCCAGTAGTATAGTTCCTAATACGCAGTATTTT
TRBJ1-6,TRBV5-4,TRBD1,.,CASSSVGQGASYNSPLHF,TGTGCCAGCAGCTCGGTAGGACAGGGGGCCTCCTATAATTCACCCCTCCACTTT
TRBJ1-5,TRBV19,.,.,CASSSVSLWSQHF,TGTGCCAGTAGTTCGGTTTCTCTTTGGTCCCAGCATTTT
TRBJ1-2,TRBV2,.,.,CASSGDTNYGYTF,TGTGCCAGCAGTGGAGACACTAACTATGGCTACACCTTC
TRBJ1-6,TRBV3-1/TRBV3-2,.,.,CASSQEKGPLHF,TGTGCCAGCAGCCAAGAGAAGGGACCCCTCCACTTT
TRBJ2-7,TRBV4-2,TRBD2,.,CASSHPTSGQSYEQYF,TGTGCCAGCAGCCACCCGACTAGCGGTCAATCCTACGAGCAGTACTTC
TRBJ1-1,TRBV28,.,.,CASRLSETEAFF,TGTGCCAGCAGGTTGTCTGAGACTGAAGCTTTCTTT
TRBJ2-7,TRBV11-1,TRBD1,.,CASSLGRQGPYEQYF,TGTGCCAGCAGCTTAGGTCGACAGGGACCCTACGAGCAGTACTTC
TRBJ1-5,TRBV15,.,.,CATSRGTNGNQPQHF,TGTGCCACCAGCAGAGGGACAAATGGGAATCAGCCCCAGCATTTT
TRBJ2-5,TRBV6-5,.,.,CASSYSGQETQYF,TGTGCCAGCAGTTACTCTGGGCAAGAGACCCAGTACTTC
TRBJ2-7,TRBV7-9,TRBD1,.,CASSFGQGGDEQYF,TGTGCCAGCAGCTTCGGACAGGGAGGCGACGAGCAGTACTTC
TRBJ1-6,TRBV7-9,.,.,CASSRILGPGSPLHF,TGTGCCAGCAGCCGAATCCTGGGTCCTGGTTCACCCCTCCACTTT
TRBJ1-3,TRBV30,TRBD1,.,CAWRGGQGFSGNTIYF,TGTGCCTGGAGGGGGGGACAGGGGTTCTCTGGAAACACCATATATTTT
TRBJ1-2,TRBV29-1,.,.,CSVGVGMNYGYTF,TGCAGCGTTGGGGTGGGAATGAACTATGGCTACACCTTC
TRBJ1-2,TRBV10-3,TRBD1,few,CAISPDRGGGYTF,TGTGCCATCAGCCCTGACAGGGGTGGTGGCTACACCTTC
TRBJ1-5,TRBV10-3,.,.,CAIRKGGSNQPQHF,TGTGCCATCAGGAAGGGGGGCAGCAATCAGCCCCAGCATTTT
TRBJ2-7,TRBV2,TRBD2,.,CASKGTSGIYEQYF,TGTGCCAGCAAGGGGACTAGCGGGATCTACGAGCAGTACTTC
TRBJ1-3,TRBV7-8,.,.,CASTIRGGGENTIYF,TGTGCCAGCACTATAAGGGGCGGTGGGGAAAACACCATATATTTT
TRBJ1-1,TRBV7-9,.,.,CASSLAMQANTEAFF,TGTGCCAGCAGCTTAGCGATGCAGGCGAACACTGAAGCTTTCTTT
TRBJ2-2,TRBV6-6,.,.,CASRKGQNTGELFF,TGTGCCAGCAGAAAAGGACAGAACACCGGGGAGCTGTTTTTT
TRBJ2-2,TRBV27,TRBD2,.,CASSLGTSGSWVSIGELFF,TGTGCCAGCAGTTTAGGGACTAGCGGGAGTTGGGTCAGCATCGGGGAGCTGTTTTTT
TRBJ2-1,TRBV19,.,.,CASSIRVGYNEQFF,TGTGCCAGTAGTATCAGAGTAGGGTACAATGAGCAGTTCTTC
TRBJ2-2,TRBV6-4,TRBD2,few,CASSDASGAPTGELFF,TGTGCCAGCAGTGACGCTAGCGGGGCACCCACCGGGGAGCTGTTTTTT
TRBJ2-1,TRBV27,.,.,CASSFGAGTPSYNEQFF,TGTGCCAGCAGTTTTGGGGCCGGGACTCCCTCCTACAATGAGCAGTTCTTC
TRBJ2-6,TRBV5-5,.,.,CASSLISGANVLTF,TGTGCCAGCAGCTTGATTTCCGGGGCCAACGTCCTGACTTTC
TRBJ1-1,TRBV5-6,.,.,CANAPNLNTEAFF,TGTGCCAACGCCCCGAACCTGAACACTGAAGCTTTCTTT
TRBJ2-2,TRBV2,TRBD1,.,CASSEQPDRVSPGELFF,TGTGCCAGCAGTGAACAGCCGGACAGGGTCTCACCCGGGGAGCTGTTTTTT